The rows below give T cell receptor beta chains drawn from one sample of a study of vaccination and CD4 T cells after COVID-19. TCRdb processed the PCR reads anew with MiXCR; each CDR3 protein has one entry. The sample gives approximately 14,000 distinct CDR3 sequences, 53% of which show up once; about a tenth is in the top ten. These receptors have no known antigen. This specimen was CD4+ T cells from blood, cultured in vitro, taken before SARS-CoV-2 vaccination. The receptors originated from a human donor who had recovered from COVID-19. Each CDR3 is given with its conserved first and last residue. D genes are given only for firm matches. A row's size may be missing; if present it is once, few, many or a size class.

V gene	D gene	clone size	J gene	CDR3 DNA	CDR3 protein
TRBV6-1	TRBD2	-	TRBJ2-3	TGTGCCAGCAGCTCGGAACTAGCGGGGACCCTTCGGTTCACGCAGTATTTT	CASSSELAGTLRFTQYF
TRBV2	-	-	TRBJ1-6	TGTGCCAGCAGCTCAGACAGTGCCGAAAATTCACCCCTCCACTTT	CASSSDSAENSPLHF
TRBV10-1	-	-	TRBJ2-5	TGCGCCAGCAGTGAGTCGGGCAGCCCAGCTCGGTACTTC	CASSESGSPARYF
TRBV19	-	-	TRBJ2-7	TGTGCCAGTAGCAATCTGGACGAGCAGTACTTC	CASSNLDEQYF
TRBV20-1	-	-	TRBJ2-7	TGCAGTGCTAGTTCAGTGGCTACCTACGAGCAGTACTTC	CSASSVATYEQYF
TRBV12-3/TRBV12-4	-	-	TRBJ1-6	TGTGCCAGCAGTTTAATTAGTTTTTTGGGGGGAGGTTCACCCCTCCACTTT	CASSLISFLGGGSPLHF
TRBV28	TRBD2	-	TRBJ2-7	TGTGCCAGCACTCAATTCCTGTCCGGGACTAGGGGGGCGGTCGAGCAGTACTTC	CASTQFLSGTRGAVEQYF
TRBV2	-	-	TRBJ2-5	TGTGCCAGCAGTGAACCCCTGCGGGAGACCCAGTACTTC	CASSEPLRETQYF
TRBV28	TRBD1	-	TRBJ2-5	TGTGCCAGCAGCTCCGGGACAGTTATTTACCAAGAGACCCAGTACTTC	CASSSGTVIYQETQYF
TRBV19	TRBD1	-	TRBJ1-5	TGTGCCAGTAGTATCACAGGGGGCGCCCAGCCCCAGCATTTT	CASSITGGAQPQHF
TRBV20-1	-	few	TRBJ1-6	TGCAGTGCTAAACCGCCAGGCCAATTTTATAATTCACCCCTCCACTTT	CSAKPPGQFYNSPLHF
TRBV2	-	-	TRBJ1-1	TGTGCCAGCAATGGACGGTCGAACACTGAAGCTTTCTTT	CASNGRSNTEAFF
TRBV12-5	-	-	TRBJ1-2	TGTGCTAGTGGTTTGGTACCTTTCCAGGCAGGGAACTATGGCTACACCTTC	CASGLVPFQAGNYGYTF
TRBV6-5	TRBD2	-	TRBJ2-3	TGTGCCAGCAGTTACCCGACTAGCGGGAGGGGTACAGATACGCAGTATTTT	CASSYPTSGRGTDTQYF
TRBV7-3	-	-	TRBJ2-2	TGTGCCAGCAGCTTAACTGGGACCGGGGAGCTGTTTTTT	CASSLTGTGELFF
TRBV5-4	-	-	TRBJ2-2	TGTGCCAGCAGCTCCACGCTTAACACCGGGGAGCTGTTTTTT	CASSSTLNTGELFF
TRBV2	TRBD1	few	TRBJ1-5	TGTGCCAGCAGTGAACCCAGGGGGGGCAATCAGCCCCAGCATTTT	CASSEPRGGNQPQHF
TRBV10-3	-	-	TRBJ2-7	TGTGCCATCAGTGCGTCAGGGGTAGACTACGAGCAGTACTTC	CAISASGVDYEQYF
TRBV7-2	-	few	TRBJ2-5	TGTGCCAGCAGCTTAGGACACGGAGAGACCCAGTACTTC	CASSLGHGETQYF
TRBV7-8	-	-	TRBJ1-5	TGTGCCAGCAGCTTAGCATCAGGTTATCAGCCCCAGCATTTT	CASSLASGYQPQHF
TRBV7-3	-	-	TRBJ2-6	TGTGCCAGCAGCCCGAGCCAATCTGGGGCCAACGTCCTGACTTTC	CASSPSQSGANVLTF
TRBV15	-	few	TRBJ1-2	TGTGCCACCAGCAGAGATTACAGGGCCTATGGCTACACCTTC	CATSRDYRAYGYTF
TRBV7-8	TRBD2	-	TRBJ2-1	TGTGCCAGCAGCCGGCCCCTAGCGGGAGGCACCTACAATGAGCAGTTCTTC	CASSRPLAGGTYNEQFF
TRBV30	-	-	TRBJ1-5	TGTGCCTGGAGTGATGGCAGGGGCAGGAGTCAGCCCCAGCATTTT	CAWSDGRGRSQPQHF
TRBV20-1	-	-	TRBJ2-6	TGCAGTGCTAGCCGGTCTAACTCTGGGGCCAACGTCCTGACTTTC	CSASRSNSGANVLTF
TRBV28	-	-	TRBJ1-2	TGTGCCAGCAGTGATATTACACGGAACTATGGCTACACCTTC	CASSDITRNYGYTF
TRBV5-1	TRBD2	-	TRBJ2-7	TGCGCCAGCAGCCTAACTAGCGGGGCCTACGAGCAGTACTTC	CASSLTSGAYEQYF
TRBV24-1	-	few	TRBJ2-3	TGTGCCACCAGTGATTCCCAGGGCGGTACCACAGATACGCAGTATTTT	CATSDSQGGTTDTQYF